This T cell receptor beta chain was identified in a study of blood T cell repertoires in COVID-19. Looking at the study overall: Acute-phase and convalescent COVID-19 samples originated in the United States, Italy and Spain.

Germline CDR1 SEHNR, CDR2 FQNEAQ (reference sequence). The CDR3 has 15 amino acids. V lost 4 bases, J lost 4 bases, and 6 bases stayed unmatched. Using immunoSEQ multiplex PCR, the repertoire was profiled, and TCRdb retains in-frame clones only, with some absent. The data contain a few hundred thousand clones, approximately 85% of them singletons. The study assigned cohorts using participant-reported clinical history. The source of this sequence is a woman in her forties or fifties who had recovered from COVID-19. Sequenced input: PBMCs or T cells enriched from blood (not recorded which). The chain employs TRBV7-9 and TRBJ2-1; TRBD1 agrees at 8 bases. The CDR3 DNA follows: TGTGCCAGCAGCTCCCGGGACAGGCGATACAATGAGCAGTTCTTC. Translation: CASSSRDRRYNEQFF.